Included here is one T cell receptor (beta chain) sequence, with context. The data originate from a study of early stage breast cancer tumors. As for the study in general: ER+/PR+/HER2- status applied to about 70% of the 16 invasive breast tumors. Samples were sequenced at 7.5 to 10-fold average coverage.

Each sample had two DNA replicates, about 0.47 ug blood or around 1.6 ug tissue. Produced via immunoSEQ multiplex PCR; TCRdb's table is partial and in-frame only. The sample shows 13,000 to 15,000 clones, approximately 84% of them seen only once. The ends were cut back, 0 bases at V and 1 base at J, with 16 bases in the middle. CDR3 size: 18 residues. Germline CDR1 and CDR2: SGHNT and YENEEA. The receptor comes from a person between 30 and 45 years old with breast cancer. Sample: normal breast tissue next to the tumor. This rearrangement joins TRBV11-3 to TRBJ2-1; D could derive from TRBD1 or TRBD2 (5 bases each). The CDR3 sequence is CASSLDRWGSESYNEQFF. The CDR3 nucleotides read TGTGCCAGCAGCTTAGACAGGTGGGGGTCCGAGTCCTACAATGAGCAGTTCTTC.